Shown below are 31 T cell receptor beta chains from a single sample sequenced in a study of cytotoxic CD8 clonotypes in ibrutinib-treated CLL. The method was immunoSEQ multiplex PCR; TCRdb's version includes in-frame clones alone and lacks a portion of them. The repertoire has about 44,000 clones, under 75% of them found once; the top ten carry 13%. Sequenced here: PBMCs, sampled after 12 months of ibrutinib treatment. These receptors all stem from a human donor with chronic lymphocytic leukemia.

The rearrangement links TRBV2 to TRBJ1-4; D perhaps matches TRBD1 (5 bases). CDR3 length equals 15 residues. The germline V and J ends were trimmed by 3 bases and 7 bases, with 15 bases remaining between them. Germline CDR1 SNHLY, CDR2 FYNNEI. The CDR3 nucleotides read TGTGCCAGCAGTGAGAATGGGGGGTTGGGTGAAAAACTGTTTTTT. It specifies CASSENGGLGEKLFF. Full variable domain (missing parts from reference TRBV2 and TRBJ1-4): EPEVTQTPSHQVTQMGQEVILRCVPISNHLYFYWYRQILGQKVEFLVSFYNNEISEKSEIFDDQFSVERPDGSNFTLKIRSTKLEDSAMYFCASSENGGLGEKLFFGSGTQLSVL.

This sequence joins TRBV4-1 and TRBJ1-3; 8 bases are shared with TRBD1. This CDR3 is 20 amino acids long. Germline CDR1 reads MGHRA; CDR2 reads YSYEKL. Losses at the gene ends were 0 bases for V and 1 base for J; bases not matched to a gene: 14. CDR3 nucleotides: TGCGCCAGCAGCCAAGATCTTCGGGTGATCAGGGGGCGATCTGGAAACACCATATATTTT. Amino acid sequence: CASSQDLRVIRGRSGNTIYF.

The chain employs TRBV9 and TRBJ2-3; 12 bases agree with TRBD2. V dropped 4 bases and J dropped 3; count of bases not matched to a gene: 12. CDR1 and CDR2 from the germline V gene are SGDLS and YYNGEE. The CDR3 is 18 residues long. CDR3 coding DNA: TGTGCCAGCAGCCTAAGACTAGCGGGGGCGATCAAAACAGATACGCAGTATTTT. Translated, it gives CASSLRLAGAIKTDTQYF.

This clone turned up a few times. This chain links TRBV19 with TRBJ2-1; TRBD2 might be the D (7 bases). V lost 5 bases and J lost 7, with 15 bases in between. CDR1 and CDR2 from the germline V gene are LNHDA and SQIVND (reference sequence). The CDR3 runs to 14 residues. The chain's CDR3 is CASSLRGGRNEQFF. CDR3 nucleotide sequence: TGTGCCAGTAGTTTGAGGGGGGGCAGGAATGAGCAGTTCTTC.

V is TRBV6-1 and J is TRBJ1-5; 7 bases agree with TRBD1. The V and J ends lost 4 bases and 7 bases, in that order; junction bases with no gene match: 7. The CDR3 consists of 14 residues. Germline CDR1 MNHNS, CDR2 SASEGT. The CDR3 protein is CASSGDREAQPQHF. CDR3 DNA: TGTGCCAGCAGTGGAGACAGGGAGGCCCAGCCCCAGCATTTT.

The CDR3 DNA follows: TGTGCCAGCAGTTTTAGCGGACAGGGGCCAGATACGCAGTATTTT. Residues: CASSFSGQGPDTQYF. The chain carries TRBV27 and TRBJ2-3; 9 bases agree with TRBD1. CDR1 is MNHEY and CDR2 is SMNVEV in the germline V gene (reference sequence). CDR3 size: 15 residues. V shed 3 bases and J 4 bases; nucleotides not matched to a gene: 5.

CDR3 DNA sequence: TGTGCCAGCACCTGGGGGAGGAACACTGAAGCTTTCTTT. Its translation: CASTWGRNTEAFF. The chain employs TRBV2 and TRBJ1-1, with D possibly TRBD1 on 5 matching bases. V gave up 7 bases and J gave up 1 base, with 10 bases separating them. CDR3 length: 13 residues. Germline CDR1 reads SNHLY; CDR2 reads FYNNEI.

This clone turned up a few times. J is TRBJ1-4 and V is TRBV2; no firm D call. The V gene lost 9 bases and the J gene lost 3 bases, with 17 bases spanning the gap. The CDR3 loop spans 15 amino acids. The germline CDR1 and CDR2 sequences are SNHLY and FYNNEI. The CDR3 region is CASAREGSPNEKLFF. CDR3 DNA: TGTGCCAGTGCCCGAGAAGGATCCCCTAATGAAAAACTGTTTTTT.

The genes are TRBV6-6 and TRBJ2-6; tentatively, D is TRBD1 or TRBD2 (5 bases each). Germline CDR1 reads MNHNY; CDR2 reads SVGAGI (reference sequence). The CDR3 has 16 residues. Trimming removed 4 bases at V and 2 bases at J, with 12 bases between. DNA for the CDR3: TGTGCCAGCAGTTCCCCGGTGGGGGCTGGGGCCAACGTCCTGACTTTC. Encoded protein: CASSSPVGAGANVLTF.

The chain has TRBV5-4 and TRBJ2-3, with a possible D match to TRBD2 (6 bases). Germline lookup yields CDR1 SGHNT and CDR2 YYREEE (reference sequence). Trimming shortened V by 0 bases and J by 3 bases, and 11 bases separated the two germline ends. This CDR3 contains 15 residues. The CDR3 DNA reads as TGTGCCAGCAGCTTGGGACTAGACGTGACAGATACGCAGTATTTT. Protein product: CASSLGLDVTDTQYF.

This rearrangement joins TRBV11-2 to TRBJ1-2, with D tentatively TRBD1 (5 bases). The CDR3 extends over 15 amino acids. V was clipped by 0 bases and J by 5 bases, with 13 bases between them. Germline V lookup: CDR1 SGHAT, CDR2 FQNNGV. The CDR3 loop reads CASSLEAGMIYGYTF. The CDR3, as DNA: TGTGCCAGCAGCTTAGAGGCAGGGATGATTTATGGCTACACCTTC.

The chain recombines TRBV5-8 with TRBJ1-1; TRBD1 might be the D (5 bases). Trimming pared 0 bases from V and 11 bases from J, leaving 17 bases between. There are 14 residues in the CDR3. Germline V gene sequence: CDR1 SGHTS, CDR2 YDEGEE. The CDR3 DNA is TGTGCCAGCAGCTTGGTCGGCAGGGAGGGGTTGGCTTTCTTT. This translates into CASSLVGREGLAFF.

The CDR3, as DNA: TGTGCCAGCAGCGATGGACACATTCTTTATAATTCACCCCTCCACTTT. Encoded protein: CASSDGHILYNSPLHF. The rearrangement joins TRBV9 to TRBJ1-6; TRBD1 is a possible D gene (5 bases). Germline V lookup: CDR1 SGDLS, CDR2 YYNGEE. The CDR3 runs to 16 residues. Trimming removed 3 bases at V and 4 bases at J, with 14 bases between.

The J gene is TRBJ2-6, the V gene TRBV7-9; D is unresolved. Trimming pared 1 base from V and 4 bases from J, leaving 5 bases between. In germline, CDR1 is SEHNR, CDR2 FQNEAQ (reference sequence). This CDR3 spans 14 amino acids. The CDR3 sequence: CASSLVRGANVLTF. The CDR3 DNA follows: TGTGCCAGCAGCTTAGTAAGGGGGGCCAACGTCCTGACTTTC.

This chain joins TRBV10-3 and TRBJ1-6; D is possibly TRBD1 (6 bases). The germline V gene encodes CDR1 ENHRY and CDR2 SYGVKD. CDR3 size: 14 residues. Trimming took 3 bases from V and 8 from J, leaving 11 bases between them. CDR3 protein: CAISEGGGDSPLHF. The CDR3 DNA is TGTGCCATCAGTGAAGGGGGAGGGGATTCACCCCTCCACTTT.

This clone was found once. J is TRBJ2-6 and V is TRBV9; D not certain. The CDR3 sequence is 16 residues long. The V end was cut by 4 bases, the J end by 0 bases, with 11 bases between. Germline V gives CDR1 SGDLS, CDR2 YYNGEE. In DNA form, the CDR3 reads TGTGCCAGCAGCCCCTACCATTACTCTGGGGCCAACGTCCTGACTTTC. It yields the protein CASSPYHYSGANVLTF.

Points on this clone: One end of the junction does not line up with germline, which may come from a read error. This sequence joins TRBV7-7 and TRBJ2-5, with 7 bases lining up with TRBD1. Germline V gene data show CDR1 as SSHAT and CDR2 as FNYEAQ (reference sequence). There are 15 residues in the CDR3. The CDR3 is CASSLGDRDQETQYF. CDR3 in DNA: TGTGCTAGCAGCTTAGGGGACAGAGATCAAGAGACCCAGTACTTC.

The chain couples TRBV7-9 to TRBJ2-7; D ambiguous. V lost 3 bases and J lost 2, with 8 bases in between. The CDR3 sequence is 13 residues long. Germline CDR1 is SEHNR and CDR2 is FQNEAQ (reference sequence). As DNA, the CDR3 is TGTGCCAGCAGCTTTCGTGAAACCTACGAGCAGTACTTC. The encoded protein is CASSFRETYEQYF.

The chain links TRBV14 to TRBJ2-7; D is possibly TRBD1 (5 bases). Trimming cost V 5 bases and J 1 base, with 9 bases left between them. The CDR3 covers 13 residues. Looked up from germline, CDR1 is SGHDN and CDR2 is FVKESK. The CDR3 DNA reads TGTGCCAGCAGCTACAGGTCTTCCTACGAGCAGTACTTC. This sequence encodes CASSYRSSYEQYF.

This clone was counted once. The gene calls are TRBV5-1 and TRBJ2-3; D not resolved. Germline CDR1 SGHRS, CDR2 YFSETQ. The CDR3 spans 13 residues. Trimming cost V 0 bases and J 0 bases, with 2 bases left between them. CDR3 protein: CASSLGSTDTQYF. DNA for the CDR3: TGCGCCAGCAGCTTGGGTAGCACAGATACGCAGTATTTT.

The V call is TRBV20-1, the J call TRBJ2-5; unclear D gene. V lost 6 bases and J lost 2, with 7 bases in between. Looked up from germline, CDR1 is DFQATT and CDR2 is SNEGSKA (reference sequence). The CDR3 has 11 residues. CDR3 in amino acids: CSAKGQETQYF. The CDR3 DNA follows: TGCAGTGCCAAGGGTCAAGAGACCCAGTACTTC.

The V call is TRBV7-6, the J call TRBJ1-6; D perhaps matches TRBD1 (5 bases). CDR1 SGHVS and CDR2 FNYEAQ come from the germline V gene. V was cut by 0 bases and J by 7 bases, with 10 bases left in between. CDR3 length equals 15 residues. CDR3 bases: TGTGCCAGCAGCTTAGCCCAGGGTCTAAATTCACCCCTCCACTTT. Translation gives CASSLAQGLNSPLHF.

The chain uses TRBV2 and TRBJ1-5; perhaps TRBD1 as D (6 bases). Germline V gene data show CDR1 as SNHLY and CDR2 as FYNNEI. The ends were cut back, 8 bases at V and 0 bases at J, with 8 bases in the middle. The CDR3 runs 13 residues. This chain's CDR3 is CASGQFSNQPQHF. The CDR3 DNA reads TGTGCCAGCGGACAGTTTAGCAATCAGCCCCAGCATTTT.

This clone was seen a single time. The rearrangement uses TRBV6-1 and TRBJ2-1, with no clear D. V was trimmed by 7 bases and J by 0 bases, leaving 10 bases between them. Germline V gene lookup returns CDR1 MNHNS and CDR2 SASEGT. The CDR3 is 14 amino acids. CDR3 in DNA: TGTGCCAGCAAGAGTGAGAGCTCCTACAATGAGCAGTTCTTC. This encodes CASKSESSYNEQFF.

The V call is TRBV7-3, the J call TRBJ1-2; D ambiguous. Trimming removed 5 bases from V and 1 base from J, with 8 bases in between. The CDR3 is 13 amino acids. The V gene's germline CDR1 is SGHTA and CDR2 FQGTGA. The chain's CDR3 is CASSLHHNYGYTF. CDR3 coding DNA: TGTGCCAGCAGCCTGCACCATAACTATGGCTACACCTTC.

The rearrangement links TRBV27 to TRBJ2-3; D not certain. The CDR3 covers 14 residues. The V and J ends lost 4 bases and 1 base respectively, with 9 bases between them. Germline CDR1 MNHEY, CDR2 SMNVEV (reference sequence). CDR3 sequence: CASSSQIRTDTQYF. The DNA of the CDR3 is TGTGCCAGCAGTTCTCAGATACGCACAGATACGCAGTATTTT.

This clone was picked up one time. The V call is TRBV6-5, the J call TRBJ2-7, with D possibly TRBD1 on 5 matching bases. The V gene lost 7 bases and the J gene lost 5 bases, with 21 bases spanning the gap. This CDR3 comprises 15 residues. Germline V gives CDR1 MNHEY, CDR2 SVGAGI. CDR3 loop: CASTKLEGAIHEQYF. The CDR3 nucleotides are TGTGCCAGCACCAAACTTGAAGGGGCGATCCACGAGCAGTACTTC.

The V gene is TRBV6-1, the J gene TRBJ2-3; TRBD2 matches at 8 bases. This CDR3 spans 14 amino acids. V shed 5 bases, J shed 6 bases, and the junction held 7 bases outside the gene matches. The germline CDR1 and CDR2 sequences are MNHNS and SASEGT. The CDR3 DNA sequence: TGTGCCAGCAGTCAACTAGCGGATGGGGATACGCAGTATTTT. This codes for CASSQLADGDTQYF.

This chain uses TRBV7-3 with TRBJ1-2; D is undetermined. This CDR3 is 15 amino acids long. V gave up 2 bases and J gave up 6 bases, with 16 bases separating them. Germline values: CDR1 SGHTA, CDR2 FQGTGA. The CDR3: CASSLDPQSSDGYTF. The DNA of the CDR3 is TGTGCCAGCAGCTTAGATCCTCAGAGTTCTGATGGCTACACCTTC.

The chain carries TRBV4-1 and TRBJ1-2, with D possibly being TRBD1 (5 bases). Per the germline V gene, CDR1 is MGHRA and CDR2 is YSYEKL. V lost 0 bases, J lost 2 bases, and 10 bases lay in between. This CDR3 spans 15 amino acids. CDR3 amino acids: CASSQEAGSNYGYTF. The DNA of the CDR3 is TGCGCCAGCAGCCAAGAGGCAGGGTCGAACTATGGCTACACCTTC.

This clone occurred a few times. The CDR3 sequence is CASRRVGGGSPLHF. CDR3 in DNA: TGCGCCAGTAGGAGGGTCGGGGGCGGTTCACCCCTCCACTTT. V gene TRBV5-1 combines with J gene TRBJ1-6; perhaps TRBD1 as D (6 bases). Germline loops: CDR1 SGHRS, CDR2 YFSETQ. Trimming removed 8 bases at V and 9 bases at J, with 18 bases between. The CDR3 consists of 14 residues. Full variable domain (remainder filled in from reference TRBV5-1 and TRBJ1-6): KAGVTQTPRYLIKTRGQQVTLSCSPISGHRSVSWYQQTPGQGLQFLFEYFSETQRNKGNFPGRFSGRQFSNSRSEMNVSTLELGDSALYLCASRRVGGGSPLHFGNGTRLTVT.